This T cell receptor (beta chain) was observed in a study of technical replicates of blood from a handful of donors. Repertoires were generated with immunoSEQ multiplex PCR, while TCRdb's copy carries only in-frame clones and drops some. The repertoire holds about 66,000 clones, with 88% as singletons. Germline V gene data show CDR1 as SGHAT and CDR2 as FQNNGV. The CDR3 consists of 15 residues. V trimming: 1 base; J trimming: 0 bases; junction bases outside the gene matches: 1. Sequencing was carried out using PBMCs. The TCR sequence derives from a human donor in good health. Some clones in this sample may be carry-over from other donors' samples. The genes are TRBV11-2 and TRBJ2-7; 9 nucleotides agree with TRBD2. The DNA of the CDR3 is TGTGCCAGCAGCTTAGTACTAGCGGGCTCCTACGAGCAGTACTTC. It is translated as CASSLVLAGSYEQYF.